These T cell receptor beta chains were read from a single sample in a study of T cell repertoires in cytomegalovirus infection. TCRdb itself ran the reads through MiXCR, one entry per CDR3 protein. Here the sample spans over 300,000 distinct CDR3 sequences, over 7.5% being singletons. Sequenced input: PBMCs. The source of these receptors is a human donor in good health (CMV status not recorded). Some clones in this sample may be carry-over from other donors' samples. CDR3s include the opening cysteine and the closing phenylalanine or tryptophan. D genes are given only for firm matches. Only some rows state a clone size, as once, few, many or a class for expanded clones.

j_call: TRBJ2-7
v_call: TRBV6-6
clone_size: many
d_call: -
cdr3_nt: TGTGCCAGCAGTTACGGACCAGGACAGCCCTACGAGCAGTACTTC
cdr3_aa: CASSYGPGQPYEQYF

j_call: TRBJ2-7
v_call: TRBV28
clone_size: -
d_call: -
cdr3_nt: TGTGCCAGCACGTCCCATGGCGAGCAGTACTTC
cdr3_aa: CASTSHGEQYF

j_call: TRBJ2-1
v_call: TRBV10-3
clone_size: -
d_call: -
cdr3_nt: TGTGCCATCAGGGGCGGAGGCCCTGAGCAGTTCTTC
cdr3_aa: CAIRGGGPEQFF

j_call: TRBJ2-1
v_call: TRBV11-1
clone_size: -
d_call: -
cdr3_nt: TGTGCCAGCAGCTTAACACTAGCTGGCAATGAGCAGTTCTTC
cdr3_aa: CASSLTLAGNEQFF

j_call: TRBJ2-7
v_call: TRBV12-3/TRBV12-4
clone_size: -
d_call: -
cdr3_nt: TGTGCCAGCAGCCTACCCTTGAGTCCCTTCAGCTACGAGCAGTACTTC
cdr3_aa: CASSLPLSPFSYEQYF

j_call: TRBJ1-3
v_call: TRBV11-2
clone_size: -
d_call: -
cdr3_nt: TGTGCCAGCAGCTCGACCAGGGCCTCTGGAAACACCATATATTTT
cdr3_aa: CASSSTRASGNTIYF

j_call: TRBJ2-1
v_call: TRBV28
clone_size: -
d_call: -
cdr3_nt: TGTGCCAGCAGTTTGTCTAGCAACGATGAGCAGTTCTTC
cdr3_aa: CASSLSSNDEQFF

j_call: TRBJ2-2
v_call: TRBV6-1
clone_size: -
d_call: TRBD1
cdr3_nt: TGTGCCAGCAGAACACAGGGGGCGAACACCGGGGAGCTGTTTTTT
cdr3_aa: CASRTQGANTGELFF

j_call: TRBJ2-7
v_call: TRBV7-2
clone_size: few
d_call: TRBD1
cdr3_nt: TGTGCCAGCAGCCAAGGGGGACAGGGGGTCTACGAGCAGTACTTC
cdr3_aa: CASSQGGQGVYEQYF

j_call: TRBJ2-3
v_call: TRBV4-3
clone_size: -
d_call: TRBD2
cdr3_nt: TGCGCCAGCAGCCAAGTGGCGGGGGGGCATCGGACGCAGTATTTT
cdr3_aa: CASSQVAGGHRTQYF

j_call: TRBJ1-2
v_call: TRBV12-3/TRBV12-4
clone_size: -
d_call: -
cdr3_nt: TGTGCCAGCAGTTTGACAGGACTTACTAACTATGGCTACACCTTC
cdr3_aa: CASSLTGLTNYGYTF

j_call: TRBJ1-1
v_call: TRBV7-4
clone_size: -
d_call: TRBD1
cdr3_nt: TGTGCCAGCAGCTCCACCGGGACAGGGGGCGAAACTGAAGCTTTCTTT
cdr3_aa: CASSSTGTGGETEAFF

j_call: TRBJ2-3
v_call: TRBV7-2
clone_size: -
d_call: TRBD2
cdr3_nt: TGTGCCAGCAGCGACCCCCCCCCAGCGGGGGGATTTGGAGGGGGCACAGATACGCAGTATTTT
cdr3_aa: CASSDPPPAGGFGGGTDTQYF

j_call: TRBJ2-4
v_call: TRBV4-3
clone_size: few
d_call: TRBD2
cdr3_nt: TGCGCCAGCAGCCAAGATCTGGCGGGAGGGCCCCAAAACATTCAGTACTTC
cdr3_aa: CASSQDLAGGPQNIQYF

j_call: TRBJ2-6
v_call: TRBV6-1
clone_size: -
d_call: -
cdr3_nt: TGTGCCAGCAGTGTACAGGGGGGGGGGGCCAACGTCCTGACTTTC
cdr3_aa: CASSVQGGGANVLTF

j_call: TRBJ2-7
v_call: TRBV6-6
clone_size: few
d_call: TRBD2
cdr3_nt: TGTGCCAGCAGTGCCTTGACCGGGACTAGCGGGGCCTACGAGCAGTACTTC
cdr3_aa: CASSALTGTSGAYEQYF

j_call: TRBJ1-1
v_call: TRBV19
clone_size: few
d_call: -
cdr3_nt: TGTGCCAGTAGTATAGGGACAGCGGGCACTGAAGCTTTCTTT
cdr3_aa: CASSIGTAGTEAFF

j_call: TRBJ1-5
v_call: TRBV7-2
clone_size: few
d_call: -
cdr3_nt: TGTGCCAGCAGCCCTAACACAGGGAACCAGCCCCAGCATTTT
cdr3_aa: CASSPNTGNQPQHF

j_call: TRBJ1-3
v_call: TRBV7-9
clone_size: -
d_call: -
cdr3_nt: TGTGCCAGCAGCTTATCATCTGACCCGCTTGGCTCTGGAAACACCATATATTTT
cdr3_aa: CASSLSSDPLGSGNTIYF

j_call: TRBJ2-7
v_call: TRBV28
clone_size: many
d_call: -
cdr3_nt: TGTGCCAGCAGTTTGATTGGACTACCCCTAGAGCAGTACTTC
cdr3_aa: CASSLIGLPLEQYF

j_call: TRBJ1-1
v_call: TRBV2
clone_size: few
d_call: -
cdr3_nt: TGTGCCAGCAGTGAAAGAGGGGGACGAATGAAAGCTTTCTTT
cdr3_aa: CASSERGGRMKAFF

j_call: TRBJ2-1
v_call: TRBV10-3
clone_size: few
d_call: TRBD2
cdr3_nt: TGTGCCATCAGCGGGGGGTCCTACAATGAGCAGTTCTTC
cdr3_aa: CAISGGSYNEQFF

j_call: TRBJ1-2
v_call: TRBV27
clone_size: many
d_call: -
cdr3_nt: TGTGCCAGCAGTTTATTAAAAGGGCACAGCGCCTATGGCTACACCTTC
cdr3_aa: CASSLLKGHSAYGYTF

j_call: TRBJ2-1
v_call: TRBV2
clone_size: -
d_call: -
cdr3_nt: TGTGCCAGCAGTGTATCCGGGACTCCAGGCGATGAGCAGTTCTTC
cdr3_aa: CASSVSGTPGDEQFF

j_call: TRBJ2-3
v_call: TRBV12-3/TRBV12-4
clone_size: many
d_call: -
cdr3_nt: TGTGCCAGCAGTCGATACCGGTCGGATACGCAGTATTTT
cdr3_aa: CASSRYRSDTQYF

j_call: TRBJ1-5
v_call: TRBV28
clone_size: many
d_call: -
cdr3_nt: TGTGCCAGCAGTTCCCCTGGACCGGGGACGGGTCAGCCCCAGCATTTT
cdr3_aa: CASSSPGPGTGQPQHF

j_call: TRBJ1-5
v_call: TRBV7-2
clone_size: many
d_call: -
cdr3_nt: TGTGCCAGCAGCTTGGACCGATATAGCAATCAGCCCCAGCATTTT
cdr3_aa: CASSLDRYSNQPQHF

j_call: TRBJ1-5
v_call: TRBV28
clone_size: many
d_call: -
cdr3_nt: TGTGCCAGCAACCACAGGGCGAATCAGCCCCAGCATTTT
cdr3_aa: CASNHRANQPQHF

j_call: TRBJ1-1
v_call: TRBV5-1
clone_size: -
d_call: -
cdr3_nt: TGCGCCAGCAGCTTGTTTGTCACTAAAAACACTGAAGCTTTCTTT
cdr3_aa: CASSLFVTKNTEAFF

j_call: TRBJ1-1
v_call: TRBV12-3/TRBV12-4
clone_size: -
d_call: TRBD1
cdr3_nt: TGTGCCAGCAGTTACACAGGGGGGACCACTGAAGCTTTCTTT
cdr3_aa: CASSYTGGTTEAFF

j_call: TRBJ1-2
v_call: TRBV20-1
clone_size: -
d_call: -
cdr3_nt: TGCAGTGCTAGAGCGGCGGAGGGCGCGGGGTATGGCTACACCTTC
cdr3_aa: CSARAAEGAGYGYTF

j_call: TRBJ2-1
v_call: TRBV20-1
clone_size: many
d_call: -
cdr3_nt: TGCAGTGCTCAACCTGTTGTCTCCTACAATGAGCAGTTCTTC
cdr3_aa: CSAQPVVSYNEQFF

j_call: TRBJ2-7
v_call: TRBV29-1
clone_size: -
d_call: TRBD2
cdr3_nt: TGCAGCGTTGATCTAGCGGGAGTGTACGAGCAGTACTTC
cdr3_aa: CSVDLAGVYEQYF

j_call: TRBJ2-3
v_call: TRBV5-4
clone_size: many
d_call: -
cdr3_nt: TGTGCCAGCAGCCCCAGGTTACGGGAGAGTTATAGCACAGATACGCAGTATTTT
cdr3_aa: CASSPRLRESYSTDTQYF

j_call: TRBJ2-5
v_call: TRBV30
clone_size: -
d_call: -
cdr3_nt: TGTGCCTGGAGTGTCGGCCTCCTCAGCGAGACCCAGTACTTC
cdr3_aa: CAWSVGLLSETQYF

j_call: TRBJ1-1
v_call: TRBV15
clone_size: -
d_call: -
cdr3_nt: TGTGCCACCAGCAGCCAACAGAGGGTGAACACTGAAGCTTTCTTT
cdr3_aa: CATSSQQRVNTEAFF

j_call: TRBJ2-1
v_call: TRBV7-2
clone_size: many
d_call: TRBD2
cdr3_nt: TGTGCCAGCAGCTCCGGACTAGAACGGCAGTTCTTC
cdr3_aa: CASSSGLERQFF